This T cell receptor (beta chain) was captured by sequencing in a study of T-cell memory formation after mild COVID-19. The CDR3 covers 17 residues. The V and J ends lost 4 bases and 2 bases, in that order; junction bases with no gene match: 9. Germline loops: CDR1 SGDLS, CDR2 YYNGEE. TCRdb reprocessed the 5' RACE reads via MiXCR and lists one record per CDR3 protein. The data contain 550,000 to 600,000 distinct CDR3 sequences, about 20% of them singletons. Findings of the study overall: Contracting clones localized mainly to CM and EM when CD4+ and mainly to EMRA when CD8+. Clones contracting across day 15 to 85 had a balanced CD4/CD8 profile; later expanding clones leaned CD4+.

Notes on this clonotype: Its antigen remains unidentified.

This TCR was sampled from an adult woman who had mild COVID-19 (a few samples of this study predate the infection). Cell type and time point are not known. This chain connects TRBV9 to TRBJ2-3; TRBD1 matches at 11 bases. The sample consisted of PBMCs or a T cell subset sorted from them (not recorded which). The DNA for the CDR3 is TGTGCCAGCAGCCCGGGGACAGGGGGTCCCTCCACAGATACGCAGTATTTT. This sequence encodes CASSPGTGGPSTDTQYF. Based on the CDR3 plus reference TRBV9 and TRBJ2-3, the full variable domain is DSGVTQTPKHLITATGQRVTLRCSPRSGDLSVYWYQQSLDQGLQFLIQYYNGEERAKGNILERFSAQQFPDLHSELNLSSLELGDSALYFCASSPGTGGPSTDTQYFGPGTRLTVL.